This TCR beta chain comes out of a study of identical twins. Each CDR3 protein is one row after TCRdb ran MiXCR on the 5' RACE reads. The table shows under 900,000 distinct CDR3 sequences, with more than 9% occurring only once. From germline, CDR1 is MDHEN and CDR2 SYDVKM. V lost 6 bases and J 5 bases, leaving 13 bases between the germline ends. The CDR3 consists of 13 residues. This clonotype was seen a handful of times. These sequences were also reported in another study, on yellow fever vaccine responses in identical twins.

The sample comprised PBMCs. The V and J genes are TRBV28 and TRBJ1-2; D uncertain. This clonotype was obtained from a woman between 18 and 29 years old in good health. Here the CDR3 reads CASSSRSDYGYTF. The CDR3 DNA sequence: TGTGCCAGCAGCTCTCGATCAGATTATGGCTACACCTTC.